The present T cell receptor (beta chain) was sequenced within a study of T cell repertoires in cytomegalovirus infection (dated by TCRdb to between 2019 and 2020). For the study in its entirety: The HLA type of each donor mattered for the analysis, because public TCR beta signatures pointed to carriage of CMV infection along with the matching HLA type.

Study-wide conclusions, independent of this receptor: Cumulative frequency of public TCR beta family members discriminated carriers of CMV infection plus the relevant HLA type in this cohort and an independent roughly 350-donor cohort. The ex vivo response was dominated by HLA-C-restricted CMV-specific TCR beta clonotypes, which also provided the single most frequent clonotype in two of eight donors.

Taken from cysteine to phenylalanine, the CDR3 has 15 residues. Of the read, only the CDR3 DNA is kept; its 45 bases are in frame from base 1. V trim: 5 bases; J trim: 0 bases; unmatched bases: 5. The germline V gene supplies CDR1 MDHEN and CDR2 SYDVKM. This clonotype showed up just a few times. Its target antigen remains unknown. Per-base quality was not reported, and no clone a single base away is much larger than it. Sequenced using an Illumina HiSeq 1500. TCRdb reran the public reads through fastp at Q25 and MiXCR, keeping productive beta chains. One record per CDR3 amino acid sequence lists the most common genes and DNA. The sample records roughly 280,000 distinct CDR3 sequences, roughly 15% of which are singletons. The top ten hold roughly 8.9% of the sample.

This TCR was recovered from a human donor in good health (CMV status not recorded). Some clones in this sample may be carry-over from other donors' samples. Sequenced material: PBMCs. The rearranged segments are TRBV28 and TRBJ2-7, and 9 bases in between align with TRBD1. The encoded CDR3 is CASSRGDRASYEQYF. Here is the DNA: TGTGCCAGCAGTAGGGGGGACAGGGCCTCCTACGAGCAGTACTTC.